Given below is one T cell receptor (beta chain) in context. Its cognate antigen has yet to be identified. Per-nucleotide qualities are absent, and no much larger clonotype sits a single base away. The immunoSEQ Assay, a bias-controlled multiplex PCR, was used to amplify TCRbeta CDR3 regions from genomic DNA. Turning to the authors' computational methods: The number of nucleated cells in each sample was estimated by amplification of reference gene primers within the assay. Sequence reads were collapsed and filtered to measure the absolute abundance of every unique TCRbeta CDR3 rearrangement. For each sample, productive Simpson clonality was calculated as the square root of Simpson's diversity index across productive rearrangements. The immuneACCESS repertoire file appears here via TCRdb, limited to in-frame rearrangements. These files lack a portion of the clones; in checked studies, under half of the deficit traces to unresolved V genes, and the cause of the others is not known. V and J calls and clone size are as listed in that table; D and trimming were resolved from the DNA. Present in this sample are over 250,000 clones, about 89% of which were seen just once. The ten top clones hold roughly 2.2% of the sample.

The record originates from a study of blood T cell repertoires in COVID-19 (dated by TCRdb to about 2020). In terms of the full investigation: Collaborator samples came from the United States, Italy and Spain and covered acute and convalescent phases of COVID-19. The prospective study material was composed of cDNA or gDNA derived from T cells, B-cell-depleted T cells, or PBMCs. Deeply sampled blood TCRbeta repertoires from subjects exposed to, actively infected with, or recovered from COVID-19 were included in the dataset. The repertoires were released in a freely available public database intended as a resource for research on the immune response to SARS-CoV-2. The samples were drawn from the first 160 participants of the ongoing ImmuneRACE study and from over a thousand subjects provided by 6 global collaborators. Nearly every sample came with metadata listing a de-identified subject ID, COVID-19 status, age in years and sex. Where available, HLA class I and class II types were obtained from metadata supplied by the sample provider rather than from assay-based typing.

The CDR3 starts with the cysteine, ends with the phenylalanine, and has 14 residues. Just CDR3 DNA is preserved here, 42 bases in frame from base 1. The V end loses 7 bases and the J end loses 3 bases, and a stretch of 13 bases separates them. CDR1 MNHEY and CDR2 SVGAGI were looked up in the germline V gene. Beyond this particular receptor, the publication reports: The amount of clinical and demographic metadata varied by source and participant and was provided uncurated.

The collaborating institutions used their own protocols to collect whole blood in K2EDTA tubes. For TCRbeta analysis, collaborator samples were shipped as frozen whole blood, as isolated PBMCs, or as DNA extracted from either sample type. The sequencing sample was made of peripheral blood. Recombination joined TRBV6-5 with TRBJ1-5, and perhaps TRBD1 as D gene, on 5 matching bases. The clonotype originates from a man aged 50 or older with acute or convalescent COVID-19. The DNA is TGTGCCAGCATGGCAGGGTACACCAATCAGCCCCAGCATTTT. Its protein product is CASMAGYTNQPQHF.